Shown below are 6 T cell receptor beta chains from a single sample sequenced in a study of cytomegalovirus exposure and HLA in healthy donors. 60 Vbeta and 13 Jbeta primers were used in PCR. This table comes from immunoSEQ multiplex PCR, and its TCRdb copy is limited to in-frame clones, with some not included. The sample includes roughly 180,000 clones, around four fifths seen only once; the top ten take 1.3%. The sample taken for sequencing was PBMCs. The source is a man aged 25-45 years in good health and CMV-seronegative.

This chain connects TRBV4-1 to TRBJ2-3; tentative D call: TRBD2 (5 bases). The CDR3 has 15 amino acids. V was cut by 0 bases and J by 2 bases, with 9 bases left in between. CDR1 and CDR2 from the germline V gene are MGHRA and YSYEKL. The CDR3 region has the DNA TGCGCCAGCAGCCAAGAGCGGGTTGACACAGATACGCAGTATTTT. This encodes CASSQERVDTDTQYF.

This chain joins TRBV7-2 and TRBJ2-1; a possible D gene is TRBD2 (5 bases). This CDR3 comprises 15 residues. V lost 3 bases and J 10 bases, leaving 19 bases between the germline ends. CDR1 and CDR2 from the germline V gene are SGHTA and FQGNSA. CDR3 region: CASSLGRLAGGEQFF. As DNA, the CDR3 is TGTGCCAGCAGCTTGGGTCGCCTAGCCGGTGGAGAGCAGTTCTTC.

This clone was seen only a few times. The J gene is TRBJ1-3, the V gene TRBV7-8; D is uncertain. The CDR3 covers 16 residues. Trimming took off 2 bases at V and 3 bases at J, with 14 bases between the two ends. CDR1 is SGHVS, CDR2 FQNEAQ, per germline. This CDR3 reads CASSLFLSKHGNTIYF. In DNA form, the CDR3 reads TGTGCCAGCAGCTTATTCCTCTCGAAACATGGAAACACCATATATTTT.

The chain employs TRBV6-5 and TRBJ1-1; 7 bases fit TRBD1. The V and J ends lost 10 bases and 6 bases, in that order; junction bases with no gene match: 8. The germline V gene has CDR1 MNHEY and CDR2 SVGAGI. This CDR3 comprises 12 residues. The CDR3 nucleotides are TGTGCCACCAAAAGACAGGGTCCTGAAGCTTTCTTT. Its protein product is CATKRQGPEAFF.

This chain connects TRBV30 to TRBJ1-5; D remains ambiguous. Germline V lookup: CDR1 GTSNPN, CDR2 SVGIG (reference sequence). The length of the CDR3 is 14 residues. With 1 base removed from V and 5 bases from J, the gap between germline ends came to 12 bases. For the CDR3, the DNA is TGTGCCTGGAGTGCGGGAGGCGGATATCAGCCCCAGCATTTT. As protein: CAWSAGGGYQPQHF.

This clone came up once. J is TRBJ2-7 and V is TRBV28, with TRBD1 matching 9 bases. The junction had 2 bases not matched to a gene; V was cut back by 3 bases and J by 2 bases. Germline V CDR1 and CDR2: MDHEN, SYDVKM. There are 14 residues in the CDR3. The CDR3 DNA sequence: TGTGCCAGCAGTTTGAGACAGGGGGCCTACGAGCAGTACTTC. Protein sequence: CASSLRQGAYEQYF.